Below are 29 T cell receptor beta chains sequenced from a single sample in a study of blood T cell repertoires in COVID-19. Here immunoSEQ multiplex PCR was the method, and the copy in TCRdb shows in-frame clones only, minus some. The sample carries about 98,000 clones, approximately 92% recorded once. Sequencing used peripheral blood. The receptor source for this set is a woman in her 50s with COVID-19, enrolled during active disease.

The chain has TRBV20-1 and TRBJ1-1, with 7 bases aligning to TRBD1. J gave up 4 bases and V 3 bases, and 11 bases lay outside the gene matches. CDR3 length equals 15 residues. Germline CDR1 and CDR2: DFQATT and SNEGSKA (reference sequence). CDR3 residues: CSASITGQISTEAFF. The CDR3 DNA sequence: TGCAGTGCTAGTATTACGGGACAGATCTCCACTGAAGCTTTCTTT.

The V and J genes are TRBV3-1 (or the pseudogene TRBV3-2) and TRBJ1-1; perhaps TRBD1 as D (5 bases). V was pared by 1 base and J by 6 bases, with 9 bases between. The CDR3 length is 13 residues. Germline V lookup: CDR1 LGHDT, CDR2 YNNKEL (reference sequence). The CDR3 coding sequence is TGTGCCAGCAGCCAAGGGGCGGGGCCTGAAGCTTTCTTT. Translated: CASSQGAGPEAFF.

J is TRBJ2-7 and V is TRBV5-1, with D possibly being TRBD1 (6 bases). The CDR3 is made up of 15 amino acids. Germline loops: CDR1 SGHRS, CDR2 YFSETQ. Trimming pared 4 bases from V and 5 bases from J, leaving 19 bases between. The CDR3, as DNA: TGCGCCAGCAGCAGGTTGGACACCAGGGGCGACGAGCAGTACTTC. Protein product: CASSRLDTRGDEQYF.

The chain employs TRBV6-2 or TRBV6-3 and TRBJ1-2; 7 bases line up with TRBD1. Trimming cost V 0 bases and J 3 bases; bases outside gene matches: 1. This CDR3 contains 14 residues. Germline CDR1 MNHEY, CDR2 SVGEGT. CDR3 bases: TGTGCCAGCAGTTACTCAGGGGGCGACTATGGCTACACCTTC. Residues: CASSYSGGDYGYTF.

The chain combines TRBV28 with TRBJ1-6, with 8 bases aligning to TRBD1. The CDR3 spans 15 residues. Looked up from germline, CDR1 is MDHEN and CDR2 is SYDVKM. The junction had 1 base not matched to a gene; V was cut back by 1 base and J by 5 bases. Written as DNA, the CDR3 is TGTGCCAGCAGTTTATCGGACAGGGATAATTCACCCCTCCACTTT. Translation: CASSLSDRDNSPLHF.

The chain uses TRBV7-8 and TRBJ2-3, with 7 bases aligning to TRBD2. The CDR3 is 17 amino acids. The germline V gene has CDR1 SGHVS and CDR2 FQNEAQ. V lost 0 bases, J lost 1 base, and 7 bases stayed unmatched. In DNA, the CDR3 is TGTGCCAGCAGCTTAGCGGGGAGGGGCCGCGGCACAGATACGCAGTATTTT. Amino acid sequence: CASSLAGRGRGTDTQYF.

This clone was seen only once. The chain uses TRBV4-1 and TRBJ1-2; the match to TRBD1 covers 8 bases. Germline V gene lookup returns CDR1 MGHRA and CDR2 YSYEKL. The ends lost 3 bases at V and 3 bases at J; junction bases unmatched: 0. The CDR3 consists of 13 residues. CDR3 protein: CASSQDRDYGYTF. CDR3 in DNA: TGCGCCAGCAGCCAGGACAGGGACTATGGCTACACCTTC.

This chain uses TRBV12-3 or TRBV12-4 with TRBJ1-4, with a tentative D call TRBD1 (5 bases). This CDR3 region has 13 residues. V lost 6 bases to trimming and J lost 11 bases, with 16 bases between them. CDR3 coding DNA: TGTGCCAGCAGCCAAGACGGGGGAGGGAAACTGTTTTTT. It yields the protein CASSQDGGGKLFF.

This sequence joins TRBV11-2 and TRBJ2-7; 8 positions agree with TRBD1. In germline, CDR1 is SGHAT, CDR2 FQNNGV. J gave up 4 bases and V 5 bases, and 7 bases lay outside the gene matches. The CDR3 loop spans 14 amino acids. Here the CDR3 DNA reads TGTGCCAGCAGCCGCGGGACAGGCCCATACGAGCAGTACGTC. Translating gives CASSRGTGPYEQYV.

There are a few counts of this clone. This chain connects TRBV5-1 to TRBJ1-6; TRBD1 might be the D (5 bases). This CDR3 region has 15 residues. The germline V gene has CDR1 SGHRS and CDR2 YFSETQ. V gave up 6 bases and J gave up 6 bases, with 16 bases separating them. The CDR3 spells CASKPMTASNSPLHF. The CDR3 DNA reads TGCGCCAGCAAACCCATGACAGCAAGTAATTCACCCCTCCACTTT.

The chain links TRBV3-1 (or the pseudogene TRBV3-2) to TRBJ1-3; 10 nucleotides agree with TRBD1. V lost 1 base and J lost 1; bases outside the gene matches: 7. Germline V lookup: CDR1 LGHDT, CDR2 YNNKEL (reference sequence). The CDR3 consists of 18 residues. The CDR3 protein is CASSQVGDRGFSGNTIYF. The CDR3 DNA reads as TGTGCCAGCAGCCAAGTGGGGGACAGGGGATTTTCTGGAAACACCATATATTTT.

The V gene is TRBV28, the J gene TRBJ2-2, with TRBD1 matching 8 bases. This CDR3 spans 17 amino acids. V trimming: 10 bases; J trimming: 4 bases; junction bases outside the gene matches: 17. CDR1 is MDHEN, CDR2 SYDVKM, per germline. CDR3 in amino acids: CATTQRTGLRGTGELFF. For the CDR3, the DNA is TGTGCCACTACCCAAAGGACAGGGTTACGTGGCACCGGGGAGCTGTTTTTT.

This rearrangement joins TRBV6-5 to TRBJ1-4, with a possible D match to TRBD1 (5 bases). V was clipped by 8 bases and J by 8 bases, with 15 bases between them. The CDR3 contains 13 residues. Germline CDR1 is MNHEY and CDR2 is SVGAGI. The CDR3, as DNA: TGTGCCAGCGGAAGCTCGGGGGACGAAAAACTGTTTTTT. This sequence encodes CASGSSGDEKLFF.

The CDR3 sequence: CASSSNVRPQHF. In DNA form, the CDR3 reads TGTGCCAGCAGCTCTAATGTTCGGCCCCAGCATTTT. The V call is TRBV7-9, the J call TRBJ1-5, with D uncertain. V lost 4 bases and J 9 bases, leaving 10 bases between the germline ends. Germline CDR1 and CDR2: SEHNR and FQNEAQ (reference sequence). CDR3 length: 12 residues.

The chain links TRBV28 to TRBJ2-2; 7 bases align to TRBD1. CDR1 and CDR2 from the germline V gene are MDHEN and SYDVKM. There are 17 residues in the CDR3. The V gene end was trimmed by 4 bases and the J gene end by 1 base; junction bases not matched to a gene: 9. The CDR3 loop reads CASSSPTGSLNTGELFF. The CDR3 DNA follows: TGTGCCAGCAGTTCCCCGACAGGGTCTTTGAACACCGGGGAGCTGTTTTTT.

The chain employs TRBV11-3 and TRBJ2-1; 8 positions agree with TRBD2. Trimming cost V 1 base and J 2 bases; bases outside gene matches: 1. The CDR3 has 15 amino acids. Germline assignment: CDR1 SGHNT and CDR2 YENEEA. The CDR3 loop is CASSLAGGPYNEQFF. Here the CDR3 DNA reads TGTGCCAGCAGCTTAGCGGGGGGGCCCTACAATGAGCAGTTCTTC.

The chain has TRBV5-1 and TRBJ2-3; no definite D call. Germline V gene data show CDR1 as SGHRS and CDR2 as YFSETQ. The V end was cut by 9 bases, the J end by 7 bases, with 3 bases between. The CDR3 is 8 residues long. Written as DNA, the CDR3 is TGCGCCATCTATACGCAGTATTTT. It is translated as CAIYTQYF.

The chain links TRBV29-1 to TRBJ2-5, with TRBD1 matching over 7 bases. J gave up 5 bases and V 7 bases, and 7 bases lay outside the gene matches. The CDR3 has 12 residues. Germline V gene lookup returns CDR1 SQVTM and CDR2 ANQGSEA. The CDR3 sequence is CSARGRKETQYF. The CDR3 region has the DNA TGCAGCGCAAGGGGGCGGAAGGAGACCCAGTACTTC.

This clone was seen more than once but under ten times. This chain uses TRBV19 with TRBJ2-7; tentative D call: TRBD2 (6 bases). Germline CDR1 reads LNHDA; CDR2 reads SQIVND (reference sequence). The V end lost 1 base, the J end lost 0 bases, and 13 bases lay between the germline ends. The CDR3 length is 16 residues. The CDR3 coding sequence is TGTGCCAGTAGTATAGGGAGGGGAACCTTCTCCTACGAGCAGTACTTC. Encoded protein: CASSIGRGTFSYEQYF.

The chain joins TRBV5-6 to TRBJ1-2, with D hard to call. The CDR3 has 14 amino acids. V lost 7 bases to trimming and J lost 4 bases, with 17 bases between them. Germline V lookup: CDR1 SGHDT, CDR2 YYEEEE. CDR3 DNA sequence: TGTGCCAGCGGAAGGGAAAGGGCGGGCTATGGCTACACCTTC. Its protein is CASGRERAGYGYTF.

The V gene is TRBV18, the J gene TRBJ1-2; 8 nucleotides agree with TRBD1. Looked up from germline, CDR1 is KGHSH and CDR2 is LQKENI. The CDR3 runs 13 residues. Germline trimming cut 6 bases from V and 6 bases from J; bases unmatched to any gene: 6. CDR3 region: CASSTGGQDGYTF. CDR3 in DNA: TGTGCCAGCTCCACCGGGGGACAGGATGGCTACACCTTC.

The chain combines TRBV6-2 or TRBV6-3 with TRBJ1-2; TRBD1 aligns across 7 bases. CDR3 length equals 15 residues. Per the germline V gene, CDR1 is MNHEY and CDR2 is SVGEGT. The trim removed 5 bases at V and 4 bases at J, leaving 10 bases unmatched. The CDR3 region is CASSPSPGTVYGYTF. The CDR3 nucleotides read TGTGCCAGCAGTCCATCTCCCGGGACAGTCTATGGCTACACCTTC.

The chain uses TRBV27 and TRBJ1-2; D uncertain. V lost 8 bases and J 7 bases, leaving 14 bases between the germline ends. Per the germline V gene, CDR1 is MNHEY and CDR2 is SMNVEV (reference sequence). The CDR3 is 12 amino acids. The CDR3 here is CASLSGGGGYTF. The CDR3 bases are TGTGCCAGCTTGAGTGGTGGAGGTGGCTACACCTTC.

The J gene is TRBJ1-1, the V gene TRBV2; 8 nucleotides align to TRBD1. The germline gives CDR1 SNHLY, CDR2 FYNNEI. The CDR3 runs 14 residues. The V gene end was trimmed by 7 bases and the J gene end by 1 base; junction bases not matched to a gene: 5. DNA for the CDR3: TGTGCCAGCATTCTCGGGACAGGGAACACTGAAGCTTTCTTT. Translation gives CASILGTGNTEAFF.

The rearrangement uses TRBV6-4 and TRBJ1-5; 7 bases fit TRBD1. Trimming at V came to 3 bases and at J to 6 bases, leaving 8 bases not matched to a gene. CDR1 and CDR2 (germline): MRHNA, SNTAGT. The CDR3 is 15 residues long. CDR3 residues: CASSEAGGSRQPQHF. CDR3 sequence (DNA): TGTGCCAGCAGTGAGGCAGGGGGATCACGTCAGCCCCAGCATTTT.

The V call is TRBV7-3, the J call TRBJ1-6; 7 nucleotides align to TRBD1. V was clipped by 5 bases and J by 6 bases; unmatched bases: 10. In germline, CDR1 is SGHTA, CDR2 FQGTGA. This CDR3 comprises 16 residues. The CDR3 coding sequence is TGTGCCAGCAGCCCCGGACCAGGGGGTGGTAATTCACCCCTCCACTTT. This translates into CASSPGPGGGNSPLHF. Complete variable domain (other parts from reference TRBV7-3 and TRBJ1-6): GAGVSQTPSNKVTEKGKYVELRCDPISGHTALYWYRQSLGQGPEFLIYFQGTGAADDSGLPNDRFFAVRPEGSVSTLKIQRTERGDSAVYLCASSPGPGGGNSPLHFGNGTRLTVT.

The V call is TRBV11-2, the J call TRBJ1-2; D perhaps matches TRBD1 (5 bases). This CDR3 has 17 residues. Trimming left V 0 bases short and J 6 bases short, with 20 bases between. Per germline, CDR1 SGHAT and CDR2 FQNNGV. CDR3 in amino acids: CASSLEGRWQGDDGYTF. In nucleotides, the CDR3 is TGTGCCAGCAGCTTAGAAGGGCGTTGGCAGGGTGATGATGGCTACACCTTC.

The gene calls are TRBV28 and TRBJ2-3, with a possible D match to TRBD1 (5 bases). CDR1 and CDR2 (germline): MDHEN, SYDVKM. The length of the CDR3 is 15 residues. V was clipped by 4 bases and J by 0 bases, with 11 bases between them. The CDR3 loop reads CASSSDRQSTDTQYF. DNA of the CDR3: TGTGCCAGCAGTTCCGACAGACAAAGCACAGATACGCAGTATTTT.

The genes are TRBV7-3 and TRBJ2-1; maybe TRBD2 (7 bases). The germline CDR1 and CDR2 sequences are SGHTA and FQGTGA. The CDR3 extends over 15 amino acids. V lost 5 bases, J lost 8 bases, and 19 bases lay in between. This CDR3 reads CASSPFRGANYEQFF. In DNA form, the CDR3 reads TGTGCCAGCAGCCCATTTCGGGGGGCCAACTATGAGCAGTTCTTC.